This T cell receptor beta chain was sequenced for a study of OX40 agonist ivuxolimab in advanced cancers. Study background: Every 2 weeks, ivuxolimab was infused into the patients intravenously at between 0.01 and 10 mg/kg. Dose-escalation patients suffered from hepatocellular carcinoma, melanoma, renal cell or head and neck cancer.

TCRdb's copy holds only in-frame clones and misses some; the assay was immunoSEQ multiplex PCR. The profile shows roughly 75,000 clones, about 93% of them singletons. With respect to this clone: The antigen remains unidentified.

Trimming cost V 3 bases and J 1 base, with 11 bases left between them. The CDR3 runs 15 residues. CDR1 is SGHDT, CDR2 YYEEEE, per germline. Study-level results: Clones of CD4+ and CD8+ blood T cells grew by week 6 at doses of 0.1 to 3.0 mg/kg.

Baseline, cycle 4 day 1, and cycle 7 day 1 were the blood sampling points. The chain uses TRBV5-6 and TRBJ2-1; D may be TRBD1 or TRBD2 (5 bases each). This clonotype was obtained from an adult with an advanced solid tumor such as melanoma, head and neck, liver or kidney cancer. This specimen consisted of CD4+ or CD8+ T cells sorted from blood, obtained in a trial of the OX40 agonist ivuxolimab. The DNA of the CDR3 is TGTGCCAGCAGCTATCCGGGACGGTCCTACAATGAGCAGTTCTTC. It translates to CASSYPGRSYNEQFF.